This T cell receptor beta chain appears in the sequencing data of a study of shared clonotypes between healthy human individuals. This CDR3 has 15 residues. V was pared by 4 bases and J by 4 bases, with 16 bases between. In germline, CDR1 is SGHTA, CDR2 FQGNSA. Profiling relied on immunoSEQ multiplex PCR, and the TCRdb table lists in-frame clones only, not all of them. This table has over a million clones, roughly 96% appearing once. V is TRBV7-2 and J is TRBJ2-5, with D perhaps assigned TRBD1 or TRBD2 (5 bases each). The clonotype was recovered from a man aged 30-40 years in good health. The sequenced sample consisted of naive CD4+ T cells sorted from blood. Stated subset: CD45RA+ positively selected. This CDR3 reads CASSSKVFGAETQYF. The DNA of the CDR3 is TGTGCCAGCAGCTCCAAAGTTTTCGGGGCAGAGACCCAGTACTTC.